Below, one TCR beta chain is given with its context. The sample originates from a study of lymphopenia after photon versus proton radiotherapy. Sequencing used immunoSEQ multiplex PCR; TCRdb keeps in-frame clones, though not all of them. The sample includes tens of thousands of clones, around nine tenths of them seen just once. The CDR3 spans 16 residues. Germline V gene lookup returns CDR1 MNHNS and CDR2 SASEGT. V gave up 3 bases and J gave up 5 bases; unmatched junction bases: 7. The chain combines TRBV6-1 with TRBJ2-5; TRBD2 aligns across 12 bases. The sample in question was peripheral blood, obtained from a patient treated with proton-based radiotherapy. This clonotype originated in a woman aged 70-85 years with pancreatic cancer. Some clones in this sample may be carry-over from other donors' samples. CDR3 region: CASSEQTSGSWETQYF. CDR3 DNA: TGTGCCAGCAGTGAGCAGACTAGCGGGAGTTGGGAGACCCAGTACTTC.